This T cell receptor (beta chain) stems from a study of blood T cell repertoires in COVID-19. Data came from immunoSEQ multiplex PCR; TCRdb stores just in-frame clones and leaves some out. Of some 80,000 clones listed, roughly four fifths are singletons. This CDR3 contains 15 residues. Germline CDR1 and CDR2: SGHAT and FQNNGV. V lost 5 bases, J lost 1 base, and 14 bases lay in between. This clone was seen a single time. The origin of this receptor is an elderly woman with active or convalescent COVID-19. Sequences were obtained from peripheral blood. The chain employs TRBV11-2 and TRBJ1-1; D is possibly TRBD1 (6 bases). CDR3 region: CASSPLQTGNTEAFF. The CDR3 nucleotides read TGTGCCAGCAGCCCCCTCCAGACAGGGAACACTGAAGCTTTCTTT.